The 8 T cell receptor beta chains below all came from one sample that was sequenced in a study of graft-versus-host responses after intestinal transplantation. These receptors have no identified antigens. Assay used: immunoSEQ multiplex PCR; TCRdb lists only in-frame clones, some missing. The table records around 130,000 clones, around nine tenths of them present only once. The sequencing used unstimulated CD4+ T cells sorted from spleen or lymph node cells, collected before intestinal transplant. These receptors all stem from a human donor who received an intestinal transplant.

This sequence joins TRBV30 and TRBJ2-1; 9 bases are a match to TRBD2. Germline V gene data show CDR1 as GTSNPN and CDR2 as SVGIG (reference sequence). Trimming at V came to 4 bases and at J to 5 bases, leaving 3 bases not matched to a gene. The CDR3 is 13 amino acids. The CDR3 DNA reads TGTGCCTGGAAAGCGGGGGGACACAATGAGCAGTTCTTC. Translating gives CAWKAGGHNEQFF.

This sequence joins TRBV5-1 and TRBJ1-3, with TRBD1 matching 7 bases. This CDR3 contains 13 residues. V dropped 4 bases and J dropped 8; count of bases not matched to a gene: 6. Germline CDR1 SGHRS, CDR2 YFSETQ. This chain's CDR3 is CASSQDREDTIYF. In DNA, the CDR3 is TGCGCCAGCAGCCAAGACAGGGAAGACACCATATATTTT.

V and J are TRBV27 and TRBJ1-5, with no clear D. The CDR3 has 15 amino acids. With 5 bases removed from V and 3 bases from J, the gap between germline ends came to 14 bases. Germline CDR1 and CDR2: MNHEY and SMNVEV (reference sequence). CDR3 bases: TGTGCCAGCAGTCTTCGACCGAGGGACAATCAGCCCCAGCATTTT. Translated: CASSLRPRDNQPQHF.

The chain joins TRBV29-1 to TRBJ2-1; D is unresolved. This CDR3 is 12 amino acids long. The V end lost 4 bases, the J end lost 7 bases, and 11 bases lay between the germline ends. CDR1 SQVTM and CDR2 ANQGSEA come from the germline V gene. CDR3 bases: TGCAGCGTTGGGCTGGGGTTGAATGAGCAGTTCTTC. It translates to CSVGLGLNEQFF.

DNA for the CDR3: TGTGCCACCTCCCGGGGTGGGGGCCTAGCCAAAAACATTCAGTACTTC. Residues: CATSRGGGLAKNIQYF. The chain uses TRBV5-4 and TRBJ2-4; D might be TRBD1 (6 bases). Germline values: CDR1 SGHNT, CDR2 YYREEE (reference sequence). The V and J ends lost 9 bases and 0 bases respectively, with 19 bases between them. This CDR3 is 16 amino acids long.

This clone came up once. This chain uses TRBV9 with TRBJ2-7, with 8 bases that match TRBD1. The V gene end was trimmed by 2 bases and the J gene end by 3 bases; junction bases not matched to a gene: 10. This CDR3 has 16 amino acids. Germline CDR1 reads SGDLS; CDR2 reads YYNGEE. Here the CDR3 DNA reads TGTGCCAGCAGCGTGTCCGGGACAGGATTATACTACGAGCAGTACTTC. Protein sequence: CASSVSGTGLYYEQYF.

The V call is TRBV5-1, the J call TRBJ1-1; the D is unclear. The CDR3 contains 16 residues. V dropped 3 bases and J dropped 1 base, with 16 bases sitting between them. Germline loops: CDR1 SGHRS, CDR2 YFSETQ. The CDR3 region is CASSSPLGLGNTEAFF. CDR3 DNA sequence: TGCGCCAGCAGCTCCCCCCTTGGGTTGGGGAACACTGAAGCTTTCTTT. The full variable domain, in which reference TRBV5-1 and TRBJ1-1 provide the parts outside the CDR3, is KAGVTQTPRYLIKTRGQQVTLSCSPISGHRSVSWYQQTPGQGLQFLFEYFSETQRNKGNFPGRFSGRQFSNSRSEMNVSTLELGDSALYLCASSSPLGLGNTEAFFGQGTRLTVV.

The gene calls are TRBV7-2 and TRBJ1-1, with a tentative D call TRBD1 (5 bases). The CDR3 is made up of 14 amino acids. V gave up 4 bases and J gave up 3 bases, with 12 bases separating them. The germline CDR1 and CDR2 sequences are SGHTA and FQGNSA. The CDR3 spells CASSSRVGDTEAFF. As DNA, the CDR3 is TGTGCCAGCAGCTCCAGGGTAGGCGACACTGAAGCTTTCTTT.